The clone carrying this TCR beta chain was recorded a few times. V was cut by 3 bases and J by 0 bases, with 9 bases left in between. This CDR3 has 15 residues. Germline CDR1 reads LNHDA; CDR2 reads SQIVND (reference sequence). This entry comes from a study of T cells in Graves' hyperthyroidism and ophthalmopathy. Researchers took RNA transcripts and amplified the TCR beta CDR3 regions from them. Using the HTBI primer set, a first-round RT-PCR was run on the TCR CDR3. TCRdb re-analysed the multiplex PCR reads in MiXCR, keeping a single row per CDR3 protein. The top ten clones hold 30% to 35% of a sample with a few hundred thousand distinct CDR3 sequences, about 15% of them seen once.

The chain uses TRBV19 and TRBJ2-1; D remains ambiguous. Material for sequencing was blood. This sequence originates from a woman younger than 45 with Graves' hyperthyroidism. The CDR3 nucleotides are TGTGCCAGTAGTATCGCTGGGCTCTCCTACAATGAGCAGTTCTTC. Residues: CASSIAGLSYNEQFF.